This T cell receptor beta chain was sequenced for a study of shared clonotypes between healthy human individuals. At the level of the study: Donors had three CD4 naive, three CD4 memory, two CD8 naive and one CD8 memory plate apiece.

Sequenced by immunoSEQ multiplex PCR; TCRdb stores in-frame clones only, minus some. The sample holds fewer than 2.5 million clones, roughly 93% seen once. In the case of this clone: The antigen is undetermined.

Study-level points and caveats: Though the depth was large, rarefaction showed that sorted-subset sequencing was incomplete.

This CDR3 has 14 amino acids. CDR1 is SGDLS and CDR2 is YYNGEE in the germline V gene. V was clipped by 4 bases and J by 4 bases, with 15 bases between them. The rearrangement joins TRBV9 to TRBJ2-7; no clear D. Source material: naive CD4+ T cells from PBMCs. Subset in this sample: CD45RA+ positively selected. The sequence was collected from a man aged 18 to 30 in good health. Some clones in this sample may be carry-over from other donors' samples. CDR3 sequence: CASSPPGTNYEQYF. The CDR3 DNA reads TGTGCCAGCAGCCCGCCCGGCACTAATTACGAGCAGTACTTC.